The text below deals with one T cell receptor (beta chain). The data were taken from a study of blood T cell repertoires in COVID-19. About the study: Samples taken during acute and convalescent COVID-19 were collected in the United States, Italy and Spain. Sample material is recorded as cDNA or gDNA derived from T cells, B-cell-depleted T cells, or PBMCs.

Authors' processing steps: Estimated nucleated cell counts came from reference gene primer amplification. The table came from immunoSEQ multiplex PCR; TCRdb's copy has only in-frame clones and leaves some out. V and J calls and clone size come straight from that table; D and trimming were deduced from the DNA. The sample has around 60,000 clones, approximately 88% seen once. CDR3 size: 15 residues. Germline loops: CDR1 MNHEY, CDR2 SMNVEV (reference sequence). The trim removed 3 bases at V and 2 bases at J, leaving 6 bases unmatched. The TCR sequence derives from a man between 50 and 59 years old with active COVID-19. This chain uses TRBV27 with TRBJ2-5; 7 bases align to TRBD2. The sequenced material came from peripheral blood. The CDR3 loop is CASSFLVGGQETQYF. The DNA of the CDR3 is TGTGCCAGCAGTTTCCTTGTGGGGGGGCAAGAGACCCAGTACTTC.